These 28 T cell receptor beta chains came from one sample sequenced in a study of shared clonotypes between healthy human individuals. The protocol was immunoSEQ multiplex PCR, while the TCRdb copy is restricted to in-frame clones and leaves out a portion. Among 1,100,000 or so clones listed, roughly 74% were seen once. The specimen sequenced was memory CD4+ T cells from PBMCs. Subset denoted: CD45RA-negative fraction. The receptors here all came from a man aged 18 to 29 in good health. Some clones in this sample may be carry-over from other donors' samples.

The chain employs TRBV27 and TRBJ2-3; a possible D gene is TRBD2 (6 bases). Germline V gene lookup returns CDR1 MNHEY and CDR2 SMNVEV (reference sequence). The CDR3 contains 18 residues. V lost 4 bases and J 0 bases, leaving 20 bases between the germline ends. The CDR3 protein is CASSSRGSGLTSTDTQYF. In nucleotides, the CDR3 is TGTGCCAGCAGTTCCCGAGGTAGCGGCCTAACTAGCACAGATACGCAGTATTTT.

The chain couples TRBV5-1 to TRBJ2-5; 10 bases align to TRBD1. This CDR3 is 16 amino acids long. CDR1 is SGHRS and CDR2 is YFSETQ in the germline V gene. V was clipped by 0 bases and J by 5 bases; unmatched bases: 7. CDR3 in amino acids: CASSLGDRGLGETQYF. The DNA of the CDR3 is TGCGCCAGCAGCTTGGGCGACAGGGGGCTGGGTGAGACCCAGTACTTC.

This clone has only one observation. The chain combines TRBV5-1 with TRBJ2-7; the D gene could be TRBD1 or TRBD2 (5 bases each). The CDR3 contains 16 residues. V was trimmed by 2 bases and J by 0 bases, leaving 15 bases between them. CDR1 SGHRS and CDR2 YFSETQ come from the germline V gene. The CDR3 DNA follows: TGCGCCAGCAGCTTCCTTGGGACGGGGAACTCCTACGAGCAGTACTTC. This encodes CASSFLGTGNSYEQYF.

The chain carries TRBV30 and TRBJ2-7; tentatively, D is TRBD1 (5 bases). The CDR3 length is 12 residues. Germline-derived CDR1 and CDR2 are GTSNPN and SVGIG (reference sequence). Trimming pared 2 bases from V and 4 bases from J, leaving 9 bases between. CDR3 amino acids: CAWSITGYEQYF. Here the CDR3 DNA reads TGTGCCTGGAGTATCACAGGTTACGAGCAGTACTTC.

The chain is built from TRBV7-8 and TRBJ1-5, with D possibly being TRBD1 (5 bases). Germline CDR1 and CDR2: SGHVS and FQNEAQ. The V end was cut by 1 base, the J end by 0 bases, with 10 bases between. CDR3 length equals 16 residues. The CDR3 DNA reads as TGTGCCAGCAGCTTAGGCCCAGGGCGTAGCAATCAGCCCCAGCATTTT. This codes for CASSLGPGRSNQPQHF.

This sequence joins TRBV18 and TRBJ2-1; 8 nucleotides agree with TRBD1. V trimming: 2 bases; J trimming: 10 bases; junction bases outside the gene matches: 10. The CDR3 loop spans 15 amino acids. Germline values: CDR1 KGHSH, CDR2 LQKENI. CDR3 bases: TGTGCCAGCTCACCATCCGGACAGGGCACCAGAGAGCAGTTCTTC. Its translation is CASSPSGQGTREQFF.

This clone was seen a few times. The chain joins TRBV14 to TRBJ1-4; D is uncertain. The CDR3 contains 15 residues. The germline V gene has CDR1 SGHDN and CDR2 FVKESK. Trimming removed 0 bases at V and 5 bases at J, with 10 bases between. CDR3: CASSQESQINEKLFF. CDR3 sequence (DNA): TGTGCCAGCAGCCAAGAGAGTCAAATCAATGAAAAACTGTTTTTT.

As to this clone: In the same sample, other DNA sequences code for this CDR3. The chain couples TRBV2 to TRBJ1-1; TRBD1 is a possible D gene (5 bases). From germline, CDR1 is SNHLY and CDR2 FYNNEI. The ends were cut back, 2 bases at V and 2 bases at J, with 6 bases in the middle. The CDR3 spans 13 residues. The CDR3 protein is CASSEQGNTEAFF. In DNA, the CDR3 is TGTGCCAGCAGTGAACAGGGTAACACTGAAGCTTTCTTT.

The CDR3 sequence: CASSQASGGELFF. Here the CDR3 DNA reads TGTGCCAGCAGCCAGGCCTCGGGCGGGGAGCTGTTTTTT. The chain employs TRBV4-2 and TRBJ2-2; D uncertain. The V end was cut by 3 bases, the J end by 7 bases, with 9 bases between. CDR1 and CDR2 from the germline V gene are LGHNA and YNFKEQ. The CDR3 sequence is 13 residues long.

The rearrangement links TRBV20-1 to TRBJ1-2; D uncertain. This CDR3 is built from 11 residues. Germline CDR1 DFQATT, CDR2 SNEGSKA (reference sequence). V was shortened by 4 bases and J by 3 bases, with 6 bases between the two germline ends. The CDR3 reads CSAMEDYGYTF. The CDR3 DNA sequence: TGCAGTGCTATGGAGGACTATGGCTACACCTTC.

This clone was seen only a few times. At one end, the junction sequence differs from germline, possibly due to a read error. This chain links TRBV18 with TRBJ1-1; 7 bases map to TRBD1. Germline CDR1 and CDR2: KGHSH and LQKENI. There are 14 residues in the CDR3. The CDR3 loop is CASSPQGKNTEAFF. CDR3 nucleotides: TGTGCCAGCTCGCCACAGGGGAAGAACACTGAAGCTTTCTTT.

This clone showed up just a few times. The chain joins TRBV29-1 to TRBJ1-1; 8 bases are shared with TRBD1. Unmatched junction bases numbered 5, after V lost 7 bases and J lost 1 base. The CDR3 is 13 residues long. Germline V lookup: CDR1 SQVTM, CDR2 ANQGSEA. As DNA, the CDR3 is TGCAGCGGAAAGCAGGGGGCGAACACTGAAGCTTTCTTT. Translated: CSGKQGANTEAFF.

This CDR3 reads CATSRVQRANTGELFF. The CDR3 DNA reads as TGTGCCACCAGCAGAGTACAAAGGGCGAACACCGGGGAGCTGTTTTTT. This sequence joins TRBV15 and TRBJ2-2, with no clear D. The ends were cut back, 1 base at V and 0 bases at J, with 9 bases in the middle. This CDR3 has 16 amino acids. Germline V lookup: CDR1 LNHNV, CDR2 YYDKDF (reference sequence).

This clone was seen a handful of times. This sequence joins TRBV19 and TRBJ2-2; 12 bases are a match to TRBD2. Looked up from germline, CDR1 is LNHDA and CDR2 is SQIVND (reference sequence). V shed 4 bases and J 5 bases; nucleotides not matched to a gene: 2. CDR3 length: 15 residues. Here the CDR3 DNA reads TGTGCCAGTAGTACAGGGACTAGCGGGACCGGGGAGCTGTTTTTT. Its translation is CASSTGTSGTGELFF.

The V call is TRBV7-3, the J call TRBJ2-3; tentative D call: TRBD2 (5 bases). V gave up 2 bases and J gave up 5 bases, with 11 bases separating them. Germline lookup yields CDR1 SGHTA and CDR2 FQGTGA. This CDR3 contains 14 residues. The chain's CDR3 is CASSLEGSEDTQYF. CDR3 nucleotide sequence: TGTGCCAGCAGCTTAGAGGGTAGCGAAGATACGCAGTATTTT. The full variable domain, with the rest looked up from reference TRBV7-3 and TRBJ2-3, is GAGVSQTPSNKVTEKGKYVELRCDPISGHTALYWYRQSLGQGPEFLIYFQGTGAADDSGLPNDRFFAVRPEGSVSTLKIQRTERGDSAVYLCASSLEGSEDTQYFGPGTRLTVL.

J is TRBJ2-7 and V is TRBV5-4; D assignment may be TRBD1 or TRBD2 (6 bases each). Trimming took 0 bases from V and 2 from J, leaving 9 bases between them. The germline gives CDR1 SGHNT, CDR2 YYREEE (reference sequence). The CDR3 loop spans 14 amino acids. The CDR3 loop reads CASSLDGGAYEQYF. The CDR3 DNA reads as TGTGCCAGCAGCTTGGACGGGGGCGCCTACGAGCAGTACTTC. Full variable domain (rest looked up from reference TRBV5-4 and TRBJ2-7): ETGVTQSPTHLIKTRGQQVTLRCSSQSGHNTVSWYQQALGQGPQFIFQYYREEENGRGNFPPRFSGLQFPNYSSELNVNALELDDSALYLCASSLDGGAYEQYFGPGTRLTVT.

The rearrangement uses TRBV29-1 and TRBJ2-5; weak D call: TRBD2 (6 bases). This CDR3 has 13 amino acids. The germline CDR1 and CDR2 sequences are SQVTM and ANQGSEA. The V gene lost 5 bases and the J gene lost 5 bases, with 15 bases spanning the gap. The CDR3 DNA follows: TGCAGCGTTCGGACGGGAGCAAGTGAGACCCAGTACTTC. It encodes CSVRTGASETQYF.

The V gene is TRBV25-1, the J gene TRBJ2-1; 8 nucleotides agree with TRBD2. Germline-derived CDR1 and CDR2 are MGHDK and SYGVNS. J was trimmed by 5 bases and V by 3 bases; bases with no gene match: 15. The CDR3 consists of 18 residues. Here the CDR3 DNA reads TGTGCCAGCAGTGATAGAGGGGTCTCGACTAGCGCTGACAATGAGCAGTTCTTC. Translation gives CASSDRGVSTSADNEQFF.

V is TRBV7-8 and J is TRBJ2-7, with D tentatively TRBD1 (6 bases). V lost 5 bases and J 6 bases, leaving 17 bases between the germline ends. Germline values: CDR1 SGHVS, CDR2 FQNEAQ. The CDR3 totals 14 residues. DNA for the CDR3: TGTGCCAGCAGCCAATCAGGGGTTGGCAGCGAGCAGTACTTC. It codes for CASSQSGVGSEQYF.

V and J are TRBV9 and TRBJ2-1; TRBD1 aligns across 9 bases. CDR1 and CDR2 from the germline V gene are SGDLS and YYNGEE. Unmatched junction bases numbered 6, after V lost 3 bases and J lost 2 bases. The length of the CDR3 is 16 residues. Here the CDR3 DNA reads TGTGCCAGCAGCGCACAGGGGGCCAGGACCTACAATGAGCAGTTCTTC. Its translation: CASSAQGARTYNEQFF.

This chain joins TRBV7-3 and TRBJ2-1, with 8 bases identical to TRBD2. This CDR3 region has 14 residues. Looked up from germline, CDR1 is SGHTA and CDR2 is FQGTGA. V gave up 2 bases and J gave up 6 bases; unmatched junction bases: 3. Here the CDR3 reads CASSLGTSPNEQFF. CDR3 DNA sequence: TGTGCCAGCAGCTTAGGGACTAGTCCCAATGAGCAGTTCTTC. The variable domain in full, with the rest retrieved from reference TRBV7-3 and TRBJ2-1, is GAGVSQTPSNKVTEKGKYVELRCDPISGHTALYWYRQSLGQGPEFLIYFQGTGAADDSGLPNDRFFAVRPEGSVSTLKIQRTERGDSAVYLCASSLGTSPNEQFFGPGTRLTVL.

This rearrangement joins TRBV5-4 to TRBJ2-1; D is possibly TRBD2 (6 bases). V gave up 4 bases and J gave up 10 bases, with 12 bases separating them. There are 12 residues in the CDR3. Germline CDR1 SGHNT, CDR2 YYREEE (reference sequence). Here the CDR3 reads CASSPLRGEQFF. As DNA, the CDR3 is TGTGCCAGCAGCCCCTTGCGGGGCGAGCAGTTCTTC.

A single count supports this clone. The chain has TRBV28 and TRBJ2-5, with 9 bases identical to TRBD1. This CDR3 is 15 amino acids long. CDR1 is MDHEN, CDR2 SYDVKM, per germline. Germline trimming cut 4 bases from V and 4 bases from J; bases unmatched to any gene: 7. The CDR3 spells CASSSLTGGVETQYF. In DNA, the CDR3 is TGTGCCAGCAGTTCGTTGACAGGGGGTGTAGAGACCCAGTACTTC.

CDR3 nucleotide sequence: TGTGCCAGCAGTGTGAGGGACCCCCGGAACACCGGGGAGCTGTTTTTT. As protein: CASSVRDPRNTGELFF. The V gene is TRBV27, the J gene TRBJ2-2; the D gene could be TRBD1 or TRBD2 (5 bases each). The CDR3 sequence is 16 residues long. Germline CDR1 and CDR2: MNHEY and SMNVEV (reference sequence). Trimming removed 5 bases from V and 1 base from J, with 14 bases in between.

The chain combines TRBV11-2 with TRBJ1-1, with 7 bases fitting TRBD1. V shed 8 bases and J 0 bases; nucleotides not matched to a gene: 6. Germline CDR1 is SGHAT and CDR2 is FQNNGV. This CDR3 region has 14 residues. The CDR3 sequence: CASGDRAMNTEAFF. The CDR3 nucleotides read TGTGCCAGCGGAGACAGGGCCATGAACACTGAAGCTTTCTTT.

This sequence joins TRBV19 and TRBJ2-2; D gene ambiguous. The germline V and J ends were trimmed by 5 bases and 7 bases, with 11 bases remaining between them. Germline V CDR1 and CDR2: LNHDA, SQIVND (reference sequence). The CDR3 is 13 residues long. CDR3 sequence: CASSSRVLGELFF. The CDR3 DNA reads as TGTGCCAGTAGTTCTAGGGTGCTCGGGGAGCTGTTTTTT.

This clone was counted ten times or more. The chain recombines TRBV2 with TRBJ1-1; perhaps TRBD1 as D (6 bases). CDR1 and CDR2 from the germline V gene are SNHLY and FYNNEI. The CDR3 contains 14 residues. Deletions cut 3 bases from V and 10 bases from J, with 18 bases between. In DNA, the CDR3 is TGTGCCAGCAGTGAGACAGACGGGCTCAGGGGAGCTTTCTTT. Translating it yields CASSETDGLRGAFF.

The chain couples TRBV4-1 to TRBJ2-5; D perhaps matches TRBD1 (6 bases). Trimming shortened V by 1 base and J by 7 bases, and 16 bases separated the two germline ends. Germline V gives CDR1 MGHRA, CDR2 YSYEKL. The CDR3 extends over 15 amino acids. The CDR3 is CASSQAAGAGGTQYF. CDR3 DNA sequence: TGCGCCAGCAGCCAAGCCGCAGGGGCAGGAGGGACCCAGTACTTC.